These 18 T cell receptor beta chains came from one sample sequenced in a study of blood T cell repertoires in COVID-19. Some clones are missing from TCRdb's copy, which holds only in-frame ones; the method was immunoSEQ multiplex PCR. Of approximately 120,000 clones listed, roughly 86% were seen once; the top ten hold approximately 5%. The sequenced sample consisted of peripheral blood. Source of these receptors: a human donor in a cohort sampled during active COVID-19.

The chain couples TRBV19 to TRBJ2-3, with a tentative D call TRBD2 (7 bases). The V and J ends lost 4 bases and 3 bases respectively, with 14 bases between them. Germline V gene sequence: CDR1 LNHDA, CDR2 SQIVND (reference sequence). The CDR3 loop spans 15 amino acids. The CDR3 protein is CASSKGLGGTDTQYF. The DNA for the CDR3 is TGTGCCAGTAGTAAAGGACTAGGGGGAACAGATACGCAGTATTTT. The entire variable domain, with the rest obtained from reference TRBV19 and TRBJ2-3, is as follows: DGGITQSPKYLFRKEGQNVTLSCEQNLNHDAMYWYRQDPGQGLRLIYYSQIVNDFQKGDIAEGYSVSREKKESFPLTVTSAQKNPTAFYLCASSKGLGGTDTQYFGPGTRLTVL.

The chain carries TRBV15 and TRBJ1-5; D remains unclear. The CDR3 sequence is 15 residues long. V was clipped by 1 base and J by 0 bases, with 7 bases between them. Germline V CDR1 and CDR2: LNHNV, YYDKDF (reference sequence). CDR3: CATSRASVSNQPQHF. CDR3 sequence (DNA): TGTGCCACCAGCAGAGCATCGGTTAGCAATCAGCCCCAGCATTTT.

The chain uses TRBV27 and TRBJ2-1; 10 bases map to TRBD2. The V and J ends lost 10 bases and 7 bases, in that order; junction bases with no gene match: 7. Germline V gives CDR1 MNHEY, CDR2 SMNVEV (reference sequence). The CDR3 length is 13 residues. The CDR3: CATLAGEVNEQFF. The CDR3 coding sequence is TGTGCCACCCTAGCGGGAGAGGTAAATGAGCAGTTCTTC.

J is TRBJ2-7 and V is TRBV6-6, with D possibly TRBD1 on 6 matching bases. V dropped 4 bases and J dropped 10 bases, with 17 bases sitting between them. The germline V gene has CDR1 MNHNY and CDR2 SVGAGI (reference sequence). CDR3 length: 13 amino acids. The CDR3 region is CASSLLGTPKQYF. Written as DNA, the CDR3 is TGTGCCAGCAGTTTACTCGGGACACCGAAACAGTACTTC.

The genes are TRBV5-6 and TRBJ1-4; D is possibly TRBD1 (6 bases). Germline V lookup: CDR1 SGHDT, CDR2 YYEEEE. V was shortened by 1 base and J by 8 bases, with 15 bases between the two germline ends. The CDR3 is made up of 15 amino acids. The chain's CDR3 is CASSLRGTSREKLFF. CDR3 bases: TGTGCCAGCAGCTTGAGGGGGACGTCTAGGGAAAAACTGTTTTTT.

The rearrangement links TRBV19 to TRBJ2-3, with TRBD2 as a possible D gene (5 bases). V was shortened by 5 bases and J by 5 bases, with 11 bases between the two germline ends. Germline values: CDR1 LNHDA, CDR2 SQIVND (reference sequence). This CDR3 comprises 13 residues. Here the CDR3 reads CASSDLAGDTQYF. CDR3 DNA: TGTGCCAGTAGTGACCTAGCAGGAGATACGCAGTATTTT.

The genes are TRBV6-6 and TRBJ1-6; 8 positions agree with TRBD1. Germline V gene sequence: CDR1 MNHNY, CDR2 SVGAGI (reference sequence). CDR3 length equals 17 residues. The V segment lost 5 bases and the J segment 7 bases; nucleotides outside the gene matches: 13. CDR3 residues: CASSHRWDRSGNSPLHF. CDR3 DNA sequence: TGTGCCAGCAGTCACAGATGGGACAGGAGTGGCAATTCACCCCTCCACTTT.

The J gene is TRBJ1-1, the V gene TRBV19; maybe TRBD1 (6 bases). V was shortened by 10 bases and J by 1 base, with 16 bases between the two germline ends. CDR1 is LNHDA and CDR2 is SQIVND in the germline V gene (reference sequence). CDR3 size: 14 residues. Here the CDR3 DNA reads TGTGCCACCCGCCCCTGGGGGCAGAACACTGAAGCTTTCTTT. Translating it yields CATRPWGQNTEAFF.

This CDR3 is CASSEGRLAGEEEQYF. The CDR3 region has the DNA TGTGCCAGCAGTGAGGGTAGACTAGCGGGAGAGGAAGAGCAGTACTTC. The chain is built from TRBV25-1 and TRBJ2-7; 12 nucleotides match TRBD2. V was clipped by 3 bases and J by 7 bases; unmatched bases: 10. Germline values: CDR1 MGHDK, CDR2 SYGVNS. This CDR3 is 16 amino acids long.

The rearrangement links TRBV18 to TRBJ1-1; a possible D gene is TRBD1 (6 bases). Looked up from germline, CDR1 is KGHSH and CDR2 is LQKENI. V shed 5 bases and J shed 1 base, with 8 bases lying between them. The CDR3 has 13 residues. CDR3 protein: CASSAGENTEAFF. For the CDR3, the DNA is TGTGCCAGCTCAGCAGGGGAGAACACTGAAGCTTTCTTT.

The V call is TRBV5-1, the J call TRBJ2-1, with 9 bases matching TRBD2. The J segment lost 3 bases and the V segment lost 4 bases, leaving 5 bases of the junction unmatched. The CDR3 consists of 15 residues. CDR1 and CDR2 (germline): SGHRS, YFSETQ. CDR3 coding DNA: TGCGCCAGCAGCACGGTAGCGGGAGACTACAATGAGCAGTTCTTC. Translated: CASSTVAGDYNEQFF.

The chain couples TRBV7-8 to TRBJ2-1; a possible D gene is TRBD2 (5 bases). V lost 1 base and J lost 2, with 6 bases in between. Germline CDR1 and CDR2: SGHVS and FQNEAQ. CDR3 size: 14 residues. CDR3 coding DNA: TGTGCCAGCAGCTTAGGGACTCCCTACAATGAGCAGTTCTTC. Residues: CASSLGTPYNEQFF.

The genes are TRBV28 and TRBJ2-3, with D maybe TRBD2 (5 bases). Germline V gene data show CDR1 as MDHEN and CDR2 as SYDVKM. The CDR3 has 11 amino acids. Trimming shortened V by 7 bases and J by 6 bases, and 8 bases separated the two germline ends. This chain's CDR3 is CASKRRDTQYF. The CDR3 bases are TGTGCCAGCAAACGGAGGGATACGCAGTATTTT.

The chain has TRBV7-6 and TRBJ2-1; D possibly corresponds to TRBD2 (6 bases). V was pared by 5 bases and J by 10 bases, with 18 bases between. There are 14 residues in the CDR3. Germline V gives CDR1 SGHVS, CDR2 FNYEAQ. This CDR3 is CASSMGGPESEQFF. The CDR3, as DNA: TGTGCCAGCAGCATGGGGGGACCGGAGAGCGAGCAGTTCTTC.

The J gene is TRBJ1-5, the V gene TRBV24-1, with D hard to call. Deletions cut 1 base from V and 2 bases from J, with 5 bases between. The CDR3 covers 14 residues. The V gene's germline CDR1 is KGHDR and CDR2 SFDVKD. The CDR3 nucleotides are TGTGCCACCAGTGATTTTCGGGGCAATCAGCCCCAGCATTTT. This translates into CATSDFRGNQPQHF.

Only one count was recorded for this clone. The chain joins TRBV7-8 to TRBJ2-7; 8 bases match TRBD1. Unmatched junction bases numbered 6, after V lost 5 bases and J lost 0 bases. The CDR3 totals 15 residues. The germline V gene encodes CDR1 SGHVS and CDR2 FQNEAQ. The CDR3 reads CASSLWTGSSYEQYF. CDR3 DNA sequence: TGTGCCAGCAGCCTATGGACAGGGAGCTCCTACGAGCAGTACTTC.

CDR3 coding DNA: TGTGCCAGCAGCTTACCAGGGGGCTCCACTGAAGCTTTCTTT. Protein: CASSLPGGSTEAFF. The rearrangement links TRBV7-9 to TRBJ1-1, with 8 bases that match TRBD1. The V segment lost 2 bases and the J segment 4 bases; nucleotides outside the gene matches: 3. Germline V gene lookup returns CDR1 SEHNR and CDR2 FQNEAQ (reference sequence). The CDR3 is 14 residues long.

The rearrangement uses TRBV5-1 and TRBJ1-1; weak D call: TRBD1 (5 bases). Trimming removed 3 bases from V and 1 base from J, with 13 bases in between. This CDR3 comprises 15 residues. CDR1 and CDR2 (germline): SGHRS, YFSETQ. CDR3 coding DNA: TGCGCCAGCAGCTCCCGCGCGGGGGGGAACACTGAAGCTTTCTTT. Amino acid sequence: CASSSRAGGNTEAFF. The variable domain in full, completed from reference TRBV5-1 and TRBJ1-1, reads KAGVTQTPRYLIKTRGQQVTLSCSPISGHRSVSWYQQTPGQGLQFLFEYFSETQRNKGNFPGRFSGRQFSNSRSEMNVSTLELGDSALYLCASSSRAGGNTEAFFGQGTRLTVV.